Below, one TCR beta chain is given with its context. Each CDR3 protein is one row after TCRdb ran MiXCR on the PCR reads. Of hundreds of thousands of distinct CDR3 sequences in the sample, 25% were seen once. The data belong to a study of molecular identifiers for immune sequencing clone quantification. This CDR3 contains 15 residues. Per the germline V gene, CDR1 is KGHSH and CDR2 is LQKENI. V gave up 4 bases and J gave up 5 bases; unmatched junction bases: 7. The TCR sequence derives from a human donor in good health. Some libraries in this study had Jurkat cell RNA spiked in. The chain has TRBV18 and TRBJ2-1, with 8 bases that match TRBD2. Material for sequencing was naive CD8+ T cells from blood, with Jurkat cell RNA spiked in. Subset given: FACS-sorted CD8+CD4-CCR7+CD45RA+ naive T cells. CDR3 in DNA: TGTGCCAGCTCACGGCGGGAGGCCAGAAACAATGAGCAGTTCTTC. Residues: CASSRREARNNEQFF.